One and the same sample provided the 11 T cell receptor beta chains below, sequenced in a study of PD-L1 blockade in urothelial cancer listed by TCRdb under 2017. Receptor libraries were prepared by the immunoSEQ multiplex PCR assay. Sourced from immuneACCESS, this table was stored by TCRdb with only in-frame sequences that have V and J called. A share of the clones is absent; for the studies checked, an unresolved V gene accounts for under half, and the remainder has no known explanation. The sample records about 50,000 clones, roughly 80% of which are singletons. Around 9.1% of the sample belongs to the ten largest clones. The label giving this sample's time point can be read as: peripheral blood 6 weeks after treatment start. The material was PBMCs, obtained around atezolizumab (anti-PD-L1) treatment. These TCRs come from a man aged 65 to 79 with urothelial cancer.

The chain employs TRBV6-4 and TRBJ1-2; 8 bases align to TRBD1. J was trimmed by 4 bases and V by 6 bases; bases with no gene match: 4. CDR1 MRHNA and CDR2 SNTAGT come from the germline V gene. This CDR3 is 13 amino acids long. The CDR3 DNA sequence: TGTGCCAGCAGAGAAGGACAGGGCTATGGCTACACCTTC. Translated: CASREGQGYGYTF.

V is TRBV5-1 and J is TRBJ1-1, with a possible D match to TRBD1 (5 bases). The CDR3 runs 13 residues. The germline V gene has CDR1 SGHRS and CDR2 YFSETQ. The ends were cut back, 4 bases at V and 1 base at J, with 8 bases in the middle. The CDR3 sequence is CASSGQGNTEAFF. The CDR3 bases are TGCGCCAGCAGCGGCCAGGGGAACACTGAAGCTTTCTTT.

The rearrangement joins TRBV6-5 to TRBJ2-7; unclear D gene. The V end lost 7 bases, the J end lost 3 bases, and 7 bases lay between the germline ends. The CDR3 covers 11 residues. The germline V gene has CDR1 MNHEY and CDR2 SVGAGI. In nucleotides, the CDR3 is TGTGCCAGCACCTCAGGCTACGAGCAGTACTTC. Its translation: CASTSGYEQYF.

The J gene is TRBJ2-1, the V gene TRBV6-1; D is perhaps TRBD2 (5 bases). CDR3 size: 15 residues. Trimming removed 8 bases at V and 2 bases at J, with 16 bases between. The germline CDR1 and CDR2 sequences are MNHNS and SASEGT. The CDR3 sequence: CASFRENPAYNEQFF. CDR3 sequence (DNA): TGTGCCAGCTTTCGGGAAAACCCTGCCTACAATGAGCAGTTCTTC.

The chain joins TRBV11-1 to TRBJ2-7, with 8 nucleotides matching TRBD1. The CDR3 runs to 14 residues. Trimming at V came to 3 bases and at J to 3 bases, leaving 4 bases not matched to a gene. In germline, CDR1 is SGHAT, CDR2 FQDESV (reference sequence). CDR3: CASSFDRGHYEQYF. The CDR3 DNA sequence: TGTGCCAGCAGCTTCGACAGGGGTCACTACGAGCAGTACTTC.

CDR3 DNA: TGCAGCGTTGTACCGGGAGCTGGGGCCTCCTACAATGAGCAGTTCTTC. Translated: CSVVPGAGASYNEQFF. This sequence joins TRBV29-1 and TRBJ2-1; possible D gene TRBD2, 6 bases. Looked up from germline, CDR1 is SQVTM and CDR2 is ANQGSEA. The CDR3 has 16 residues. The V end was cut by 4 bases, the J end by 0 bases, with 16 bases between.

The chain employs TRBV5-1 and TRBJ2-7; D might be TRBD1 (6 bases). CDR3 size: 15 residues. V was trimmed by 2 bases and J by 3 bases, leaving 15 bases between them. The V gene's germline CDR1 is SGHRS and CDR2 YFSETQ. CDR3 coding DNA: TGCGCCAGCAGCTTAACAGGACAGCTCAGCTACGAGCAGTACTTC. Its protein product is CASSLTGQLSYEQYF.

This chain joins TRBV15 and TRBJ2-4; D unresolved. The V end lost 11 bases, the J end lost 7 bases, and 6 bases lay between the germline ends. Per germline, CDR1 LNHNV and CDR2 YYDKDF (reference sequence). This CDR3 has 9 residues. This chain's CDR3 is CASLNIQYF. CDR3 DNA: TGTGCCTCGTTGAACATTCAGTACTTC.

The chain carries TRBV5-1 and TRBJ2-2; weak D call: TRBD2 (7 bases). The CDR3 has 17 amino acids. Germline CDR1 SGHRS, CDR2 YFSETQ. V lost 4 bases, J lost 1 base, and 17 bases lay in between. The CDR3 DNA reads TGCGCCAGCAGCCCCTCGGCGGGGGCACTGAACACCGGGGAGCTGTTTTTT. It is translated as CASSPSAGALNTGELFF.

The genes are TRBV10-3 and TRBJ2-7; 10 nucleotides match TRBD1. V dropped 8 bases and J dropped 6; count of bases not matched to a gene: 4. CDR3 length: 12 amino acids. Germline V gene lookup returns CDR1 ENHRY and CDR2 SYGVKD. This CDR3 is CAIGTGVREQYF. The DNA for the CDR3 is TGTGCCATCGGGACAGGGGTTCGCGAGCAGTACTTC.

V usage is TRBV25-1 and J usage is TRBJ2-3, with TRBD2 as a possible D gene (6 bases). Germline V lookup: CDR1 MGHDK, CDR2 SYGVNS. V was clipped by 1 base and J by 4 bases, with 15 bases between them. The CDR3 is 16 amino acids. The DNA for the CDR3 is TGTGCCAGCAGTGAATGGGGTAGAGCGGGTTCAGATACGCAGTATTTT. It encodes CASSEWGRAGSDTQYF. Full variable domain (missing parts from reference TRBV25-1 and TRBJ2-3): EADIYQTPRYLVIGTGKKITLECSQTMGHDKMYWYQQDPGMELHLIHYSYGVNSTEKGDLSSESTVSRIRTEHFPLTLESARPSHTSQYLCASSEWGRAGSDTQYFGPGTRLTVL.